These 8 T cell receptor beta chains were sequenced from one sample in a study of CD8 T cells in Susac syndrome. With random hexamers, reverse transcription was performed on about 0.5 to 1 ug of RNA. TCRdb reanalysed the immunoSEQ multiplex PCR reads using MiXCR and keeps one entry per CDR3 protein. This repertoire shows about 200,000 distinct CDR3 sequences, 90% to 95% found once; its top ten account for approximately 0.094%. Specimen: CD4+ T cells from PBMCs. All receptors derive from a human donor in good health.

The DNA of the CDR3 is TGTGCCAGCAGTCTTGCCAGGTCCAATGGCTACACCTTC. It specifies CASSLARSNGYTF. The chain recombines TRBV7-9 with TRBJ1-2; D gene unclear. The V gene's germline CDR1 is SEHNR and CDR2 FQNEAQ (reference sequence). There are 13 residues in the CDR3. The ends were cut back, 6 bases at V and 6 bases at J, with 14 bases in the middle.

The rearrangement joins TRBV18 to TRBJ2-4; the D gene is possibly TRBD1 (5 bases). From germline, CDR1 is KGHSH and CDR2 LQKENI. V lost 2 bases to trimming and J lost 6 bases, with 11 bases between them. The CDR3 runs to 14 residues. CDR3 bases: TGTGCCAGCTCACCAGTCAGGGTTGGAAACATTCAGTACTTC. This gives the protein CASSPVRVGNIQYF.

The chain employs TRBV11-2 and TRBJ2-1; D gene unclear. Between the trimmed V and J ends, which lost 5 bases and 7 bases, there was a span of 18 bases. Germline assignment: CDR1 SGHAT and CDR2 FQNNGV. The CDR3 is 15 amino acids. CDR3 in amino acids: CASSQTSPSTNEQFF. The CDR3 DNA sequence: TGTGCCAGCAGCCAGACAAGTCCCTCGACAAATGAGCAGTTCTTC. Full variable domain (missing parts from reference TRBV11-2 and TRBJ2-1): EAGVAQSPRYKIIEKRQSVAFWCNPISGHATLYWYQQILGQGPKLLIQFQNNGVVDDSQLPKDRFSAERLKGVDSTLKIQPAKLEDSAVYLCASSQTSPSTNEQFFGPGTRLTVL.

The chain is built from TRBV29-1 and TRBJ1-1; the match to TRBD1 covers 7 bases. Germline CDR1 reads SQVTM; CDR2 reads ANQGSEA. J lost 4 bases, V lost 7 bases, and 9 bases had no gene match. This CDR3 spans 13 amino acids. CDR3 loop: CSAQTQGGTEAFF. The DNA for the CDR3 is TGCAGCGCCCAGACCCAGGGGGGCACTGAAGCTTTCTTT. The whole variable domain, filled in from reference TRBV29-1 and TRBJ1-1, reads SAVISQKPSRDICQRGTSLTIQCQVDSQVTMMFWYRQQPGQSLTLIATANQGSEATYESGFVIDKFPISRPNLTFSTLTVSNMSPEDSSIYLCSAQTQGGTEAFFGQGTRLTVV.

J is TRBJ2-7 and V is TRBV2, with D possibly being TRBD2 (6 bases). CDR3 length: 13 residues. V gave up 4 bases and J gave up 0 bases, with 7 bases separating them. Germline values: CDR1 SNHLY, CDR2 FYNNEI. The CDR3 DNA reads as TGTGCCAGCAGTGCGGACTACTCCTACGAGCAGTACGTC. Translating gives CASSADYSYEQYV.

This chain uses TRBV29-1 with TRBJ1-4, with TRBD1 identical over 9 bases. This CDR3 spans 14 amino acids. The ends lost 6 bases at V and 4 bases at J; junction bases unmatched: 6. Germline lookup yields CDR1 SQVTM and CDR2 ANQGSEA. The CDR3 here is CSVSQGARNEKLFF. The CDR3 bases are TGCAGCGTGTCACAGGGGGCGCGTAATGAAAAACTGTTTTTT.

This chain joins TRBV18 and TRBJ2-3, with 10 bases aligning to TRBD1. CDR1 and CDR2 (germline): KGHSH, LQKENI. Losses at the gene ends were 4 bases for V and 6 bases for J; bases not matched to a gene: 7. The CDR3 has 15 residues. This CDR3 is CASSQRQGAADTQYF. CDR3 coding DNA: TGTGCCAGCTCACAACGACAGGGGGCGGCCGATACGCAGTATTTT.

This sequence joins TRBV29-1 and TRBJ1-2; weak D call: TRBD1 (5 bases). Germline V CDR1 and CDR2: SQVTM, ANQGSEA. The germline V and J ends were trimmed by 1 base and 13 bases, with 13 bases remaining between them. This CDR3 comprises 11 residues. The CDR3: CSVEGGELRTF. The CDR3 DNA reads as TGCAGCGTTGAAGGAGGGGAGTTGCGCACCTTC.